This T cell receptor (beta chain) was observed in a study of blood T cell repertoires in COVID-19. Background on the study: Samples taken during acute and convalescent COVID-19 were collected in the United States, Italy and Spain. The analysed material was cDNA or gDNA that came from T cells, B-cell-depleted T cells, or PBMCs.

There are a few counts of this clone. Germline values: CDR1 SGHNT, CDR2 YYREEE (reference sequence). The V end lost 3 bases, the J end lost 8 bases, and 18 bases lay between the germline ends. The length of the CDR3 is 16 residues. Authors' processing steps: By means of reference gene primer amplification, nucleated cell counts were estimated. Method: immunoSEQ multiplex PCR; TCRdb's copy keeps in-frame clones and lacks some. V, J and clone size were drawn from that table, and D and trimming were deduced from the DNA. This repertoire shows about 91,000 clones, almost 90% found once; its top ten account for 7.5% to 9.5%.

The gene calls are TRBV5-4 and TRBJ1-6; perhaps TRBD1 as D (6 bases). The receptor was isolated from a woman in her seventies with acute or convalescent COVID-19. Sequenced material: peripheral blood. The CDR3 here is CASSSDSAGFYSPLHF. The CDR3 region has the DNA TGTGCCAGCAGCTCGGACAGTGCCGGGTTTTATTCACCCCTCCACTTT. The full variable domain, completed using reference TRBV5-4 and TRBJ1-6, is ETGVTQSPTHLIKTRGQQVTLRCSSQSGHNTVSWYQQALGQGPQFIFQYYREEENGRGNFPPRFSGLQFPNYSSELNVNALELDDSALYLCASSSDSAGFYSPLHFGNGTRLTVT.